These T cell receptor beta chains were read from a single sample in a study of cytomegalovirus exposure and HLA in healthy donors. Generated by immunoSEQ multiplex PCR, the TCRdb table keeps only in-frame clones and is missing some. The sample lists some 150,000 clones, roughly 75% seen once, with about 6.8% in the top ten. Specimen: PBMCs. The receptors here all came from a man aged 35-49 years in good health and CMV-seropositive. CDR3s include the opening cysteine and the closing phenylalanine or tryptophan. D genes are given only for firm matches. A row's size may be missing; if present it is once, few, many or a size class.

-	TRBV15	TRBJ1-1	-	TGTGCCACCAGCAGAGATAACGACAATATCCGAGCTTTCTTT	CATSRDNDNIRAFF
TRBD2	TRBV18	TRBJ2-2	-	TGTGCCAGCTCACCGTCGACTAGCCCGACCGGGGAGCTGTTTTTT	CASSPSTSPTGELFF
-	TRBV18	TRBJ1-5	-	TGTGCCAGCTCACAAGCGGGGAATCAGCCCCAGCATTTT	CASSQAGNQPQHF
TRBD1	TRBV14	TRBJ1-1	-	TGTGCCAGCAGCCCGTCCCTGACAGGGGGAGCTTTCTTT	CASSPSLTGGAFF
-	TRBV6-5	TRBJ2-3	-	TGTGCCAGCAGTTACTCGCCAGGCGCCGCAGATACGCAGTATTTT	CASSYSPGAADTQYF
TRBD1	TRBV18	TRBJ2-4	-	TGTGCCAGCTCCCCGGGACAGGGGATGAACATTCAGTACTTC	CASSPGQGMNIQYF
TRBD2	TRBV7-8	TRBJ2-2	-	TGTGCCAGCAGCTTACGTCCCCGGGGAGGGACCGGGGAGCTGTTTTTT	CASSLRPRGGTGELFF
-	TRBV5-1	TRBJ2-1	-	TGCGCCAGCAGCTTCCGGGACTTATACAATGAGCAGTTCTTC	CASSFRDLYNEQFF
-	TRBV6-1	TRBJ1-4	-	TGTGCCAGCAGACTGGGCCCCGCCAATAATGAAAAACTGTTTTTT	CASRLGPANNEKLFF
-	TRBV9	TRBJ2-7	-	TGTGCCAGCAGCGTAGCGGCAGGGGTTTACCAGCAGTACTTC	CASSVAAGVYQQYF
TRBD1	TRBV27	TRBJ1-1	-	TGTGCCAGCAGTCCGGCAGGGGGCCCGATAAAAGCTTTCTTT	CASSPAGGPIKAFF
-	TRBV14	TRBJ1-2	-	TGTGCCAGCAGCCAAGTTGCCGGGTTCCCGAACGGCTATGGCTACACCTTC	CASSQVAGFPNGYGYTF
TRBD1	TRBV7-2	TRBJ1-6	-	TGTGCCAGCAGCGGCAGGACAGGCTTCTCCTATAATTCACCCCTCCACTTT	CASSGRTGFSYNSPLHF
-	TRBV20-1	TRBJ1-2	few	TGCAGTGCCGGGGGGGGTCATGGCTACACCTTC	CSAGGGHGYTF
-	TRBV7-9	TRBJ2-7	-	TGTGCCAGCAGCTCCGGTATAGCAGTCCCCAAACTCTACGAGCAGTACTTC	CASSSGIAVPKLYEQYF
TRBD1	TRBV10-3	TRBJ1-2	-	TGTGCCATCAGTGGCCTGGGACAGAGCCTCAATGGCTACACCTTC	CAISGLGQSLNGYTF
-	TRBV11-3	TRBJ2-3	-	TGTGCCAGCAGCGAGATTCGAGATACGCAGTATTTT	CASSEIRDTQYF
-	TRBV28	TRBJ1-4	few	TGTGCCAGCAGCCCCGCGGGCCAAACTAATGAAAAACTGTTTTTT	CASSPAGQTNEKLFF
TRBD1	TRBV4-3	TRBJ2-1	few	TGCGCCAGCAGCCAGACAGGGGGTAAATACAATGAGCAGTTCTTC	CASSQTGGKYNEQFF
-	TRBV5-1	TRBJ2-1	-	TGCGCCAGCAGCTTGGCCCCCGGGACTCGGCCGAACGAGCAGTTCTTC	CASSLAPGTRPNEQFF
TRBD1	TRBV7-6	TRBJ1-5	-	TGTGCCAGCAGTTTAGGGACAGGGAAGGCCAATCAGCCCCAGCATTTT	CASSLGTGKANQPQHF
-	TRBV5-5	TRBJ2-7	once	TGTGCCAGCAGCTTAGGGGGAACCACGTCGGGCGAGCAGTACTTC	CASSLGGTTSGEQYF
-	TRBV2	TRBJ2-1	few	TGTGCCAGCATTGTAGGGTTGACAGTCGGCTACAATGAGCAGTTCTTC	CASIVGLTVGYNEQFF
TRBD2	TRBV5-8	TRBJ2-1	-	TGTGCCAGCAGCTTGTTGGGACTAGCGGGGGGCGCCTACAATGAGCAGTTCTTC	CASSLLGLAGGAYNEQFF
TRBD2	TRBV9	TRBJ2-7	-	TGTGCCAGCAGTGCCGTAGCGGGAGCCGGCGAGCAGTACTTC	CASSAVAGAGEQYF
TRBD2	TRBV13	TRBJ2-5	-	TGTGCCAGCAGCTTAGCGGCTAGCGGGGGAGCCCGAGAGACCCAGTACTTC	CASSLAASGGARETQYF
-	TRBV19	TRBJ1-5	-	TGTGCCAGTAGTACGGGCAGGGGCGGTCAGCCCCAGCATTTT	CASSTGRGGQPQHF
-	TRBV5-1	TRBJ1-1	-	TGCGCCAGCAGCTTGGCCCAGGCGAACACTGAAGCTTTCTTT	CASSLAQANTEAFF
-	TRBV6-6	TRBJ1-1	-	TGTGCCAGCAGCTCTATCGACGGACTCGGAACTGAAGCTTTCTTT	CASSSIDGLGTEAFF
TRBD1	TRBV9	TRBJ1-2	-	TGTGCCAGCGGACAGGGCCTCACCTTC	CASGQGLTF
TRBD1	TRBV19	TRBJ1-1	-	TGTGCCAGTAGGGGACCGGGACAGGGTCTCCTAATGAACACTGAAGCTTTCTTT	CASRGPGQGLLMNTEAFF
-	TRBV27	TRBJ2-3	few	TGTGCCAGCAGTCTACTACAGGGTGGGTCGCAGTATTTT	CASSLLQGGSQYF
-	TRBV28	TRBJ2-2	-	TGTGCCAGCAGTTCAGAGAACACCGGGGAGCTGTTTTTT	CASSSENTGELFF
-	TRBV27	TRBJ1-2	-	TGTGCCAGCAGTCCTGACAGTATTTATGGCTACACCTTC	CASSPDSIYGYTF
TRBD1	TRBV18	TRBJ1-1	-	TGTGCCAGCTCACCCCGCATCACAGGGGGCGTGATGAACACTGAAGCTTTCTTT	CASSPRITGGVMNTEAFF
-	TRBV18	TRBJ1-1	-	TGTGCCAGCTCACCTAGACAGATGAACACTGAAGCTTTCTTT	CASSPRQMNTEAFF
-	TRBV27	TRBJ2-7	-	TGTGCCAGCAGTTTAAACCTCTTAGGGAGCTCCTACGAGCAGTACTTC	CASSLNLLGSSYEQYF
-	TRBV5-6	TRBJ1-6	few	TGTGCCAGCAGCTTTCTGAGGAGCTCCTATAATTCACCCCTCCACTTT	CASSFLRSSYNSPLHF
TRBD1	TRBV7-2	TRBJ2-1	-	TGTGCCAGCAGCTTAGGACAGGGAGCCTACAATGAGCAGTTCTTC	CASSLGQGAYNEQFF